Shown below are 14 T cell receptor beta chains from a single sample sequenced in a study of T cell changes during pregnancy in multiple sclerosis. Sequencing was performed with immunoSEQ multiplex PCR; in TCRdb, only in-frame clones are kept and a portion is missing. This sample has some 31,000 clones, with 91% found just once. This sample comprised CD8+ T cells from peripheral blood mononuclear cells, obtained in the second trimester of pregnancy. The receptors here all came from a female donor in good health, enrolled as a control in a pregnancy study.

This clone appeared a single time. V gene TRBV9 combines with J gene TRBJ1-2, with a tentative D call TRBD1 (6 bases). Trimming removed 0 bases from V and 4 bases from J, with 13 bases in between. The germline CDR1 and CDR2 sequences are SGDLS and YYNGEE. The CDR3 is 15 residues long. The CDR3 region is CASSVGPDRAYGYTF. The CDR3 nucleotides are TGTGCCAGCAGCGTAGGCCCGGACAGAGCCTATGGCTACACCTTC.

The chain employs TRBV27 and TRBJ2-7; TRBD2 aligns across 12 bases. Trimming removed 4 bases from V and 6 bases from J; junction bases left unmatched: 7. The germline V gene encodes CDR1 MNHEY and CDR2 SMNVEV (reference sequence). The CDR3 has 15 amino acids. The CDR3 DNA reads TGTGCCAGCAGTTACCTAGCGGGGGGGCTCTCCGAGCAGTACTTC. It translates to CASSYLAGGLSEQYF.

The V gene is TRBV7-3, the J gene TRBJ2-3; TRBD2 agrees at 9 bases. Germline V gene data show CDR1 as SGHTA and CDR2 as FQGTGA. The ends lost 2 bases at V and 3 bases at J; junction bases unmatched: 3. The CDR3 sequence is 15 residues long. DNA of the CDR3: TGTGCCAGCAGCTTAGCGGGGGGGCCGACAGATACGCAGTATTTT. Translation gives CASSLAGGPTDTQYF. Looking up the rest from reference TRBV7-3 and TRBJ2-3 gives the full variable domain: GAGVSQTPSNKVTEKGKYVELRCDPISGHTALYWYRQSLGQGPEFLIYFQGTGAADDSGLPNDRFFAVRPEGSVSTLKIQRTERGDSAVYLCASSLAGGPTDTQYFGPGTRLTVL.

In its sample, this clone was seen a few times. The CDR3 region is CASSVAGTGYREETQYF. CDR3 in DNA: TGTGCCAGCAGTGTTGCCGGGACAGGGTACCGTGAAGAGACCCAGTACTTC. This chain uses TRBV2 with TRBJ2-5; 9 bases are shared with TRBD1. The CDR3 contains 17 residues. Germline V gene sequence: CDR1 SNHLY, CDR2 FYNNEI. V lost 4 bases to trimming and J lost 3 bases; unmatched junction nucleotides: 12.

The rearrangement links TRBV12-5 to TRBJ1-2, with 8 positions matching TRBD1. CDR3 length: 14 amino acids. Germline V gene sequence: CDR1 LGHNT, CDR2 FRNRAP. Trimming cost V 4 bases and J 4 bases; bases outside gene matches: 5. CDR3 DNA sequence: TGTGCTAGTGGTTCCCCGGGACAGGTCTATGGCTACACCTTC. This translates into CASGSPGQVYGYTF.

The chain joins TRBV9 to TRBJ2-3; D is perhaps TRBD1 (5 bases). Germline lookup yields CDR1 SGDLS and CDR2 YYNGEE. The CDR3 runs 16 residues. Trimming shortened V by 3 bases and J by 3 bases, and 17 bases separated the two germline ends. CDR3 bases: TGTGCCAGCAGCGGTAGGGGTGGCAGGGTAACAGATACGCAGTATTTT. Translated, it gives CASSGRGGRVTDTQYF.

V is TRBV18 and J is TRBJ1-1; D unclear. The CDR3 extends over 13 amino acids. Germline loops: CDR1 KGHSH, CDR2 LQKENI. With 3 bases removed from V and 0 bases from J, the gap between germline ends came to 5 bases. The CDR3, as DNA: TGTGCCAGCTCACCCACAGTGAACACTGAAGCTTTCTTT. This gives the protein CASSPTVNTEAFF.

The chain is built from TRBV14 and TRBJ1-1, with unresolved D. There are 18 residues in the CDR3. V was clipped by 4 bases and J by 0 bases, with 21 bases between them. CDR1 SGHDN and CDR2 FVKESK come from the germline V gene. CDR3 loop: CASSPNPSRGSMNTEAFF. The CDR3 DNA reads TGTGCCAGCAGCCCCAACCCTTCACGGGGATCAATGAACACTGAAGCTTTCTTT.

V usage is TRBV18 and J usage is TRBJ2-1, with D perhaps TRBD2 (6 bases). Per germline, CDR1 KGHSH and CDR2 LQKENI. The CDR3 spans 17 residues. Trimming removed 1 base at V and 0 bases at J, with 13 bases between. The CDR3 reads CASSPLGEASSYNEQFF. CDR3 DNA: TGTGCCAGCTCACCACTCGGGGAGGCTAGCTCCTACAATGAGCAGTTCTTC.

A single count supports this clone. V usage is TRBV19 and J usage is TRBJ2-2, with 8 bases aligning to TRBD1. This CDR3 comprises 14 residues. Germline trimming cut 3 bases from V and 7 bases from J; bases unmatched to any gene: 4. Germline CDR1 is LNHDA and CDR2 is SQIVND (reference sequence). This CDR3 reads CASSMQGAGGELFF. CDR3 coding DNA: TGTGCCAGTAGTATGCAGGGGGCTGGCGGGGAGCTGTTTTTT.

This chain connects TRBV30 to TRBJ2-7; 9 nucleotides line up with TRBD1. CDR1 is GTSNPN, CDR2 SVGIG, per germline (reference sequence). The junction had 2 bases not matched to a gene; V was cut back by 2 bases and J by 0 bases. This CDR3 contains 14 residues. The CDR3 loop reads CAWSLTGGSYEQYF. In DNA form, the CDR3 reads TGTGCCTGGAGTTTGACAGGGGGCTCCTACGAGCAGTACTTC. Based on the CDR3 plus reference TRBV30 and TRBJ2-7, the full variable domain is SQTIHQWPATLVQPVGSPLSLECTVEGTSNPNLYWYRQAAGRGLQLLFYSVGIGQISSEVPQNLSASRPQDRQFILSSKKLLLSDSGFYLCAWSLTGGSYEQYFGPGTRLTVT.

The chain links TRBV2 to TRBJ2-3, with 7 bases that match TRBD1. J gave up 2 bases and V 4 bases, and 6 bases lay outside the gene matches. Germline V gene data show CDR1 as SNHLY and CDR2 as FYNNEI. This CDR3 region has 15 residues. The CDR3 sequence: CASSGDRAATDTQYF. The CDR3 DNA is TGTGCCAGCAGTGGAGACAGGGCTGCCACAGATACGCAGTATTTT. Full variable domain (outside the CDR3, taken from reference TRBV2 and TRBJ2-3): EPEVTQTPSHQVTQMGQEVILRCVPISNHLYFYWYRQILGQKVEFLVSFYNNEISEKSEIFDDQFSVERPDGSNFTLKIRSTKLEDSAMYFCASSGDRAATDTQYFGPGTRLTVL.

The rearrangement links TRBV4-1 to TRBJ2-2, with 8 bases identical to TRBD1. V was pared by 1 base and J by 0 bases, with 16 bases of the junction left unmatched. Germline loops: CDR1 MGHRA, CDR2 YSYEKL. The CDR3 is 21 amino acids. The CDR3 loop is CASSQGIRGTGIRTNTGELFF. The CDR3, as DNA: TGCGCCAGCAGCCAAGGGATTCGGGGGACAGGAATCCGGACGAACACCGGGGAGCTGTTTTTT.

This sequence joins TRBV27 and TRBJ2-1; 9 nucleotides match TRBD2. Germline CDR1 MNHEY, CDR2 SMNVEV (reference sequence). This CDR3 region has 14 residues. V dropped 5 bases and J dropped 9; count of bases not matched to a gene: 8. CDR3 region: CASSPGGGASEQFF. The CDR3 DNA is TGTGCCAGCAGTCCAGGCGGGGGGGCGAGTGAGCAGTTCTTC.